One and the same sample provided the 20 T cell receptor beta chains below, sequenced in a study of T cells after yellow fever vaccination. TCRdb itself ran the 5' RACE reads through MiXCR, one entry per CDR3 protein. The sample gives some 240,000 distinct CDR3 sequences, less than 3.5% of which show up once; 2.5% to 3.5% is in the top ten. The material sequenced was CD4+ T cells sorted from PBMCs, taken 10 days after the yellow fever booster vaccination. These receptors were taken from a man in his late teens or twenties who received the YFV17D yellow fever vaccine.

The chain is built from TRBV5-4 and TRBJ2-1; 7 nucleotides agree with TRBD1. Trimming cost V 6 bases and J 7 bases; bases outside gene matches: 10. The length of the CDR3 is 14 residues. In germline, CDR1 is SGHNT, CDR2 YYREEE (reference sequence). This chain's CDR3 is CASNPRDSLNEQFF. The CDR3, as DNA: TGTGCCAGCAACCCACGGGACAGCTTAAATGAGCAGTTCTTC.

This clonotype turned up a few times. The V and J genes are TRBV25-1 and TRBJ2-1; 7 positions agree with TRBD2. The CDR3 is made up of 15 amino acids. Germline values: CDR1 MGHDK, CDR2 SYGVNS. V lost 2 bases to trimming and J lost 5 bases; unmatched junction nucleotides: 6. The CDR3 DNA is TGTGCCAGCAGTGAACCCGGTCTAGCGGACAATGAGCAGTTCTTC. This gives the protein CASSEPGLADNEQFF.

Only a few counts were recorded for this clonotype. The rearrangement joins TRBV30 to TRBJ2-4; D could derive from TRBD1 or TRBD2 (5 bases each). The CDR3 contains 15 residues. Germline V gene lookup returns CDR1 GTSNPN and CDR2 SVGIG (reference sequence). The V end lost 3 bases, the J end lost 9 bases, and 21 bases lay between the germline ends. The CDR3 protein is CAWRTSGAAAGIQYF. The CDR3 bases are TGTGCCTGGAGGACCTCCGGGGCCGCGGCAGGCATTCAGTACTTC.

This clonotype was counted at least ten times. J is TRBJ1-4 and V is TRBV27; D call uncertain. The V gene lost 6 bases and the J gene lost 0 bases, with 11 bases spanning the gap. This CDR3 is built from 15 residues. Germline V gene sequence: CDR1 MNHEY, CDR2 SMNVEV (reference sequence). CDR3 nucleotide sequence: TGTGCCAGCAGGGTCTCACGGGCAACTAATGAAAAACTGTTTTTT. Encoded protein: CASRVSRATNEKLFF.

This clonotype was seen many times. The CDR3 here is CASSLFQGTHYNSPLHF. CDR3 DNA: TGTGCCAGCAGCTTGTTTCAGGGGACACACTATAATTCACCCCTCCACTTT. The chain is built from TRBV7-2 and TRBJ1-6, with D possibly being TRBD1 (6 bases). The CDR3 consists of 17 residues. The V end was cut by 3 bases, the J end by 3 bases, with 15 bases between. CDR1 is SGHTA, CDR2 FQGNSA, per germline.

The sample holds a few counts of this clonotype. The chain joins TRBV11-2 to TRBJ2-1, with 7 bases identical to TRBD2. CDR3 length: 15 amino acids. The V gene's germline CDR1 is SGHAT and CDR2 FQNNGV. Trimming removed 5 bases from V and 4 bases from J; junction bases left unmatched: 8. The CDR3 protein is CASSVSAGEYNEQFF. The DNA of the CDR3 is TGTGCCAGCAGCGTAAGCGCGGGAGAGTACAATGAGCAGTTCTTC.

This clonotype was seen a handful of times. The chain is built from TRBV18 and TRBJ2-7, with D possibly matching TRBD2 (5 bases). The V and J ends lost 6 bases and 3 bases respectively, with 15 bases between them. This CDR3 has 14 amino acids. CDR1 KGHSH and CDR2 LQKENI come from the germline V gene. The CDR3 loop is CASSPPGKNYEQYV. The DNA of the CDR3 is TGTGCCAGCTCCCCCCCCGGGAAAAACTACGAGCAGTACGTC.

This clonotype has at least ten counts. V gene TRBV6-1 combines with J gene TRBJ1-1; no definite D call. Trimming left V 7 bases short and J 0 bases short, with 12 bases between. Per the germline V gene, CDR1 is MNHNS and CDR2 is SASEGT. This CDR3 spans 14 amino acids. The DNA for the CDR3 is TGTGCCAGCACCCGCGGGGTTTTGAACACTGAAGCTTTCTTT. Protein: CASTRGVLNTEAFF.

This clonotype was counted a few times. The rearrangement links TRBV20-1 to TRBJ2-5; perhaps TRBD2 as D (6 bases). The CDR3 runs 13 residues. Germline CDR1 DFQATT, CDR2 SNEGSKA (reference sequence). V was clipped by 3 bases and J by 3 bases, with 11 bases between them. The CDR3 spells CSASNWGEETQYF. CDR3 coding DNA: TGCAGTGCTAGTAATTGGGGGGAAGAGACCCAGTACTTC.

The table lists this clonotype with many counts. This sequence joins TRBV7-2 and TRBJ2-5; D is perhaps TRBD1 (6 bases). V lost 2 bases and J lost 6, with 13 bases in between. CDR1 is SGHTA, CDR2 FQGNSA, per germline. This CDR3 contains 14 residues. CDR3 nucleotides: TGTGCCAGCAGCTTACACAGGGTTGTACAGACCCAGTACTTC. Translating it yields CASSLHRVVQTQYF.

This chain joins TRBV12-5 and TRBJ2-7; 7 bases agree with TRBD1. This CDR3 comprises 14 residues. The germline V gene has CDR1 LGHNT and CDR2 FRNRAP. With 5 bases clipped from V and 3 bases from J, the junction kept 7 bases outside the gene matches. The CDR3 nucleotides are TGTGCTAGTGGTCAGGGGGTTGCCCTCTACGAGCAGTACTTC. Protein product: CASGQGVALYEQYF.

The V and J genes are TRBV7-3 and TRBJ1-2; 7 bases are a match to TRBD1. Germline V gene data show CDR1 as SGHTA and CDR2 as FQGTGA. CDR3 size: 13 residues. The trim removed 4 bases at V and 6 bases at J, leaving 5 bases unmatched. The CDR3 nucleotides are TGTGCCAGCAGCTCCCCAGGGGGGGATGGCTACACCTTC. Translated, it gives CASSSPGGDGYTF.

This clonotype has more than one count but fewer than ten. CDR3 in amino acids: CASSLQVAGGRTDTQYF. As DNA, the CDR3 is TGTGCCAGCAGCTTACAAGTAGCGGGGGGACGCACAGATACGCAGTATTTT. V and J are TRBV7-2 and TRBJ2-3, with 10 positions matching TRBD2. This CDR3 comprises 17 residues. Germline V gene data show CDR1 as SGHTA and CDR2 as FQGNSA. With 2 bases clipped from V and 1 base from J, the junction kept 6 bases outside the gene matches.

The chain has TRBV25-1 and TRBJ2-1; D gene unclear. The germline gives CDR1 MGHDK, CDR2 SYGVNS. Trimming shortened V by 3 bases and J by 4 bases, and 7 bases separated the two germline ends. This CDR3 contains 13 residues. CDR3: CASSDGPYNEQFF. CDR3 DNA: TGTGCCAGCAGTGACGGACCTTACAATGAGCAGTTCTTC.

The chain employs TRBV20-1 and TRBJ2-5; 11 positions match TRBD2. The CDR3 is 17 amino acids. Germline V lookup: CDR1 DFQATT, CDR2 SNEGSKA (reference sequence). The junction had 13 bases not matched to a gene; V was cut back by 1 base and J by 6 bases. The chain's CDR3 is CSARVASGGPGTQTQYF. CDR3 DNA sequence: TGCAGTGCTAGAGTTGCTAGCGGGGGGCCCGGAACCCAGACCCAGTACTTC.

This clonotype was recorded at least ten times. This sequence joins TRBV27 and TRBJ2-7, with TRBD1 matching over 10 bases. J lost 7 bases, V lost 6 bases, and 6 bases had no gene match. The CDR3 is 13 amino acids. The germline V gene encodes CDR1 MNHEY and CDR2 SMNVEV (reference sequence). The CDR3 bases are TGTGCCAGCAGAAGAGACAGGGGGCTTGAGCAGTACGTC. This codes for CASRRDRGLEQYV.

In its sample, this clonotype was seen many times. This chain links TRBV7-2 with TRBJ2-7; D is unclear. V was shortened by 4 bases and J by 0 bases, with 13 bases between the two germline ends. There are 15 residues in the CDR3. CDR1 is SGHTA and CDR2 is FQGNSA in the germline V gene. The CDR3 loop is CASSSSAALSYEQYF. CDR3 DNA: TGTGCCAGCAGCTCCTCTGCCGCCCTCTCCTACGAGCAGTACTTC. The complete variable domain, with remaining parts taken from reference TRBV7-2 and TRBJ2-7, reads GAGVSQSPSNKVTEKGKDVELRCDPISGHTALYWYRQSLGQGLEFLIYFQGNSAPDKSGLPSDRFSAERTGGSVSTLTIQRTQQEDSAVYLCASSSSAALSYEQYFGPGTRLTVT.

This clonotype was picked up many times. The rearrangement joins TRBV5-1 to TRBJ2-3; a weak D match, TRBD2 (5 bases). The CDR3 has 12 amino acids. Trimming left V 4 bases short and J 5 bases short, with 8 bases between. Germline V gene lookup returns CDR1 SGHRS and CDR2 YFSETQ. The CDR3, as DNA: TGCGCCAGCAGCCGAGAGGGAGATACGCAGTATTTT. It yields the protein CASSREGDTQYF. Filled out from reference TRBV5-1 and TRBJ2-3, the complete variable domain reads KAGVTQTPRYLIKTRGQQVTLSCSPISGHRSVSWYQQTPGQGLQFLFEYFSETQRNKGNFPGRFSGRQFSNSRSEMNVSTLELGDSALYLCASSREGDTQYFGPGTRLTVL.

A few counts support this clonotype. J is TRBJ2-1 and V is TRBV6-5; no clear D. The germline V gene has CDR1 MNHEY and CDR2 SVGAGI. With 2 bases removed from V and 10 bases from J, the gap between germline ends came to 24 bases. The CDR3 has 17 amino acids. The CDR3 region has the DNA TGTGCCAGCAGTTACACCGCCCTGTCATCGGGTTTTTTGGAGCAGTTCTTC. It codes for CASSYTALSSGFLEQFF.

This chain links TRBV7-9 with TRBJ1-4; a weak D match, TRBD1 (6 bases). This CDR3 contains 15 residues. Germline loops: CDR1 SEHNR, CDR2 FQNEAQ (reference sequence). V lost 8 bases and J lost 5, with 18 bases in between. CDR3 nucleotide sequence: TGTGCCAGCGTCCCAAGGGGGAGAGTCAATGAAAAACTGTTTTTT. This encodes CASVPRGRVNEKLFF.